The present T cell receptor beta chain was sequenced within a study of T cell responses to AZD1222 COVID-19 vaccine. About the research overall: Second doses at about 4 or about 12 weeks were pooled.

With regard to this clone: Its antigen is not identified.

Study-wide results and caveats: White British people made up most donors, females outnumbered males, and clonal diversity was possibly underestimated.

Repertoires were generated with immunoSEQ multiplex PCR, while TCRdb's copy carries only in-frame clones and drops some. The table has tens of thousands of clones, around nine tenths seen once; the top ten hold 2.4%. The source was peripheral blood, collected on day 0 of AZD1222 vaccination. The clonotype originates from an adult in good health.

Here the CDR3 DNA reads TGTGCCAGCAGTTTGGGGCCAGGGGGGCTCTCACCCCTCCACTTT. Its protein product is CASSLGPGGLSPLHF. V is TRBV27 and J is TRBJ1-6, with 7 bases lining up with TRBD1. Germline lookup yields CDR1 MNHEY and CDR2 SMNVEV (reference sequence). With V trimmed by 3 bases and J by 10 bases, 9 bases remained unmatched. This CDR3 has 15 amino acids.